This T cell receptor (beta chain) was captured by sequencing in a study of T cells in Graves' hyperthyroidism and ophthalmopathy. General study results and limits: Model output signaled ophthalmopathy a median around 6.9 months ahead of onset.

The germline CDR1 and CDR2 sequences are DFQATT and SNEGSKA (reference sequence). The V end was cut by 2 bases, the J end by 10 bases, with 15 bases between. This CDR3 has 14 residues. It was RNA transcripts that yielded the amplified TCR beta CDR3 regions. RT-PCR in the first round (using the HTBI primer set) targeted the TCR CDR3. In TCRdb, the multiplex PCR reads were re-called with MiXCR into one record per CDR3 protein. This repertoire shows approximately 700,000 distinct CDR3 sequences, 40% to 55% found once; its top ten account for less than 8.5%. About this clonotype: Its matching antigen is unknown.

This receptor was identified in an adult man with Graves' disease, either hyperthyroidism or ophthalmopathy (not recorded which). The V call is TRBV20-1, the J call TRBJ1-6; TRBD1 is a possible D gene (6 bases). Sequenced sample: peripheral blood or thyroid tissue (not recorded which). The CDR3 DNA follows: TGCAGTGCTAGACCCGGGACACCAGGGTCACCCCTCCACTTT. It translates to CSARPGTPGSPLHF.